The rows below give T cell receptor beta chains drawn from one sample of a study of metastatic and nonmetastatic thyroid tumors. Through MiXCR, TCRdb re-clonotyped the PCR reads. The sample contains 9,500 or so clones, 25% to 40% of which appear only once. The sample comprised tumor tissue. The receptors here all came from a female donor with papillary thyroid cancer or a benign thyroid nodule (not recorded which). Some clones in this sample may be carry-over from other donors' samples. CDR3s include the opening cysteine and the closing phenylalanine or tryptophan. A D gene is named only where the DNA matches it firmly. A row's size may be missing; if present it is once, few, many or a size class.

>-|TRBD2|TRBV11-2|TRBJ2-1|14
TGTGCCACCATTATAGCGGGAGCCTACAGTGAGCAGTTCTTC
CATIIAGAYSEQFF
>-|TRBD2|TRBV6-4|TRBJ2-1|16
TGTGCCAGCAGTGCCTCCCGAGCTAGCGGTAGAGTTGAGCAGTTCTTC
CASSASRASGRVEQFF
>-|-|TRBV20-1|TRBJ1-3|14
TGCAGTGCCAGGAGTGGGGGGCCTGGAAACACCATATATTTT
CSARSGGPGNTIYF
>-|-|TRBV6-1|TRBJ1-2|13
TGTGCCAGCATAGACTGGGGGAACTATGGCTACACCTTC
CASIDWGNYGYTF
>-|-|TRBV27|TRBJ2-3|13
TGTGCCAGCAGTTCCAGATGGGTGTATACGCAGTATTTT
CASSSRWVYTQYF
>few|-|TRBV20-1|TRBJ1-1|14
TGCAGTGCTAGCGCCCCCCAGGGGAACACTGAAGCTTTCTTT
CSASAPQGNTEAFF
>medium-sized|TRBD1|TRBV9|TRBJ1-1|18
TGTGCCAGCAGCACCAATGCACAGGGGGCGGGAGTGAACACTGAAGCTTTCTTT
CASSTNAQGAGVNTEAFF
>-|TRBD2|TRBV20-1|TRBJ2-1|14
TGCAGTGCGGGGAGTCTAGCGGGATTCAATGAGCAGTTCTTC
CSAGSLAGFNEQFF
>-|-|TRBV4-1|TRBJ2-7|15
TGCGCCAGCAGCCAAGTTGGGCGGGCCTTCTACGAGCAGTACTTC
CASSQVGRAFYEQYF
>-|-|TRBV28|TRBJ1-2|11
TGTGCCAGCAGTCTAAGGGGTGGCTACACCTTC
CASSLRGGYTF
>few|TRBD2|TRBV6-1|TRBJ2-7|16
TGTGCCAGCAGTCGTCTAGCGGGGGGCCCCTTTTATGAGCAGTACTTC
CASSRLAGGPFYEQYF
>-|-|TRBV4-1|TRBJ2-1|13
TGCGCCAGCAGCCAAGATTACTCCAATGAGCAGTTCTTC
CASSQDYSNEQFF
>-|-|TRBV11-3|TRBJ2-2|15
TGTGCCAGCAGCTTACAGACGGGATCCACCGGGGAGCTGTTTTTT
CASSLQTGSTGELFF